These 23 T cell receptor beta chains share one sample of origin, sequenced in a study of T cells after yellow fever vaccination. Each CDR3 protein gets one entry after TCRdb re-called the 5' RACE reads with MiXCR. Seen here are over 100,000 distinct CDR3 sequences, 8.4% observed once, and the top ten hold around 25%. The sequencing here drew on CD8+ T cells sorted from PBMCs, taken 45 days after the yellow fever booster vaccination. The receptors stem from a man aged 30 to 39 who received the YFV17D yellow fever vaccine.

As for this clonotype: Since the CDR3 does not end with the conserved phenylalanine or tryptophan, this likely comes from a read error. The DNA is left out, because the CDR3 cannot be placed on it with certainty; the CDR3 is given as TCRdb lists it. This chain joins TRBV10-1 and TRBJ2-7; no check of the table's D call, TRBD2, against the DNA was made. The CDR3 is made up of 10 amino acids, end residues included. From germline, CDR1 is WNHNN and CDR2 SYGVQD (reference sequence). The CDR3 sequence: CASTRTSRQA.

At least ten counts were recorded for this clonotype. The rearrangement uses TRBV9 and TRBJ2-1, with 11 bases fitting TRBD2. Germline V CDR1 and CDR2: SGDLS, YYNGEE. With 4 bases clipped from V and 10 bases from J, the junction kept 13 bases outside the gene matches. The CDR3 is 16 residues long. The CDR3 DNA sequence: TGTGCCAGCAGCCCACGGACTAGCGGGTTGGTAAGGGAGCAGTTCTTC. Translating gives CASSPRTSGLVREQFF. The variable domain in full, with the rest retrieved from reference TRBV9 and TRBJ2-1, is DSGVTQTPKHLITATGQRVTLRCSPRSGDLSVYWYQQSLDQGLQFLIQYYNGEERAKGNILERFSAQQFPDLHSELNLSSLELGDSALYFCASSPRTSGLVREQFFGPGTRLTVL.

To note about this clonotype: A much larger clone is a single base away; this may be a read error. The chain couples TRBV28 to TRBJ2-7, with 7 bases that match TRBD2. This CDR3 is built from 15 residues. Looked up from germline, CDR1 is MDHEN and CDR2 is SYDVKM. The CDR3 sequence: CASSLGSGISYKQYF. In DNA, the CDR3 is TGTGCCAGCAGTTTAGGGAGCGGGATCTCCTACAAGCAGTACTTC.

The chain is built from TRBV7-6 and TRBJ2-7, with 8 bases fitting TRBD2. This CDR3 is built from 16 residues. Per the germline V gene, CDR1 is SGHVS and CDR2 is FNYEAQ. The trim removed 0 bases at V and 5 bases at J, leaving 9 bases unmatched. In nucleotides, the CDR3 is TGTGCCAGCAGCTTAGCGGGAGCGGGAGTGAAAAACGAGCAGTACTTC. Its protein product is CASSLAGAGVKNEQYF.

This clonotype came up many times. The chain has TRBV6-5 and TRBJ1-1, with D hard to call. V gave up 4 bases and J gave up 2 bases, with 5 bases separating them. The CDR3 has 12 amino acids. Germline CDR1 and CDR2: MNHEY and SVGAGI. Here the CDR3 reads CASSLSNTEAFF. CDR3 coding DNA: TGTGCCAGCAGTTTATCAAACACTGAAGCTTTCTTT.

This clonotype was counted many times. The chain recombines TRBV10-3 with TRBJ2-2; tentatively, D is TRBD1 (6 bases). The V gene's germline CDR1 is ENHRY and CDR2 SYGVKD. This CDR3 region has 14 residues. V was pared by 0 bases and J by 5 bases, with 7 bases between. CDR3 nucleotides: TGTGCCATCAGTGAGTCGAGGGGGACCGGGGAGCTGTTTTTT. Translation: CAISESRGTGELFF.

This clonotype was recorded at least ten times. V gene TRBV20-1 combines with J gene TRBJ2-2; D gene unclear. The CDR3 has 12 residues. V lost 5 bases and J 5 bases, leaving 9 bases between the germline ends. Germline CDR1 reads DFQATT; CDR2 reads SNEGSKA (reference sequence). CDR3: CSAGMWTGELFF. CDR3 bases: TGCAGTGCTGGGATGTGGACCGGGGAGCTGTTTTTT.

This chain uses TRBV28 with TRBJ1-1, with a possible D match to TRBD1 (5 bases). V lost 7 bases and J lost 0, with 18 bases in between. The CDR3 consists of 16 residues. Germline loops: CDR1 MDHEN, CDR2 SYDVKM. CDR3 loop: CASTILGQGLNTEAFF. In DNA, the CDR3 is TGTGCCAGCACCATTTTGGGGCAGGGTCTGAACACTGAAGCTTTCTTT.

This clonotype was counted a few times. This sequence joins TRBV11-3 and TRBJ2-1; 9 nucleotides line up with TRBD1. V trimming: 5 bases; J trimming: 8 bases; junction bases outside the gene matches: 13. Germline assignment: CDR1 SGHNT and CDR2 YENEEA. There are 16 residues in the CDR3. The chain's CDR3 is CASSARMVTGGDEQFF. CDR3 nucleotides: TGTGCCAGCAGCGCAAGGATGGTGACAGGGGGGGATGAGCAGTTCTTC.

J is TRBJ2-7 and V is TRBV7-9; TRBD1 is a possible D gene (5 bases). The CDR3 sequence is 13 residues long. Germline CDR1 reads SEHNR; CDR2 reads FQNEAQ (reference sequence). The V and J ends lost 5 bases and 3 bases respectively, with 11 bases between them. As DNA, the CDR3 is TGTGCCAGCAGCCCCCAGGGTGACTACGAGCAGTACTTC. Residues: CASSPQGDYEQYF. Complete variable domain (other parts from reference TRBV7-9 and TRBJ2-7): DTGVSQNPRHKITKRGQNVTFRCDPISEHNRLYWYRQTLGQGPEFLTYFQNEAQLEKSRLLSDRFSAERPKGSFSTLEIQRTEQGDSAMYLCASSPQGDYEQYFGPGTRLTVT.

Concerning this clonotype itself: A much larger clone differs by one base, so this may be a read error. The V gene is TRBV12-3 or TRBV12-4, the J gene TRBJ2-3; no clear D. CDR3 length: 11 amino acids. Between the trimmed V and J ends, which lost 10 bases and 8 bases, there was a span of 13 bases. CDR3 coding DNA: TGTGCCACCAGCCAGTTGGGTACGCAGTATTTT. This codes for CATSQLGTQYF.

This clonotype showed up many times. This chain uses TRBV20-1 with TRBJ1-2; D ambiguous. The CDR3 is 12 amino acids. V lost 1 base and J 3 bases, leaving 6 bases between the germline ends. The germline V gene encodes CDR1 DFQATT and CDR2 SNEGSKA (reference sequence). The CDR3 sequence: CSARVGDYGYTF. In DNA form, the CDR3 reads TGCAGTGCTAGAGTGGGTGACTATGGCTACACCTTC.

The CDR3 spells CASSLPRAMGERCEQFF. DNA for the CDR3: TGTGCCAGCAGTTTACCCCGGGCGATGGGTGAACGGTGTGAGCAGTTCTTC. V is TRBV27 and J is TRBJ2-1; D gene ambiguous. CDR3 size: 17 residues. The V gene's germline CDR1 is MNHEY and CDR2 SMNVEV (reference sequence). The V end was cut by 2 bases, the J end by 9 bases, with 23 bases between.

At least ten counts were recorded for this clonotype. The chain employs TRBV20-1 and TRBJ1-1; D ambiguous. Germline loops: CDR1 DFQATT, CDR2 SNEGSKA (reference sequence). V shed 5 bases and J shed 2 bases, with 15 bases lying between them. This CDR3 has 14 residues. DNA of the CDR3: TGCAGTGCTCCCCCGTTCGGGGTAAACACTGAAGCTTTCTTT. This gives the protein CSAPPFGVNTEAFF.

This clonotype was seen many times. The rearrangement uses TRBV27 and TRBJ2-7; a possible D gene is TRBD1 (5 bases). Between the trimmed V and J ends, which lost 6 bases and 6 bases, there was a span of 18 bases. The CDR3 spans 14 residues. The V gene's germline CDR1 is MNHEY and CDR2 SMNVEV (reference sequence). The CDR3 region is CASRQDGQGGEQYF. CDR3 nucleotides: TGTGCCAGCAGGCAAGATGGGCAGGGTGGCGAGCAGTACTTC.

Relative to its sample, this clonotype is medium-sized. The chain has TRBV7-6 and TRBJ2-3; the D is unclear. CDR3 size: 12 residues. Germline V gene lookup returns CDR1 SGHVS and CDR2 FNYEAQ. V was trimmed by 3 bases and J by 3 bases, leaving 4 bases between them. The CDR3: CASSFGTDTQYF. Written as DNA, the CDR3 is TGTGCCAGCAGCTTCGGGACAGATACGCAGTATTTT.

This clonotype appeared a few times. The CDR3 sequence is CASSQGTSGNYEQYF. Written as DNA, the CDR3 is TGCGCCAGCAGCCAAGGGACTAGCGGGAATTACGAGCAGTACTTC. The chain links TRBV4-3 to TRBJ2-7; 12 bases fit TRBD2. Germline lookup yields CDR1 LGHNA and CDR2 YSLEER. The J segment lost 4 bases and the V segment lost 1 base, leaving 2 bases of the junction unmatched. The CDR3 totals 15 residues.

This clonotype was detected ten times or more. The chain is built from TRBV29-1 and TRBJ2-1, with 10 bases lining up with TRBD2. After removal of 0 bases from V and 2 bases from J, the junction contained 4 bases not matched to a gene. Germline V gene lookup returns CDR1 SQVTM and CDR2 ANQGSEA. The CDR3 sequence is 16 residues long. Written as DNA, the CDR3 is TGCAGCGTTGAAGATCCCGGGACTAGCGCCTACAATGAGCAGTTCTTC. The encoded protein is CSVEDPGTSAYNEQFF.

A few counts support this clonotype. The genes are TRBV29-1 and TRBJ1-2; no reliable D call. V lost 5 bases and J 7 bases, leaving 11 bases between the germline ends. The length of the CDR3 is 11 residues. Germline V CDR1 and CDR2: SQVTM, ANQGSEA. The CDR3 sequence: CSVIERTGYTF. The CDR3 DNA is TGCAGCGTTATAGAACGGACTGGCTACACCTTC.

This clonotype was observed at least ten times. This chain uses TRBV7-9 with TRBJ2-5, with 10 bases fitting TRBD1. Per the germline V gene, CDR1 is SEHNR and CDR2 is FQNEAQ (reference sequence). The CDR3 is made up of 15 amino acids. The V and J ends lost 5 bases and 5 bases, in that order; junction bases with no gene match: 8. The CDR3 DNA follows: TGTGCCAGCAGCGGGGGGACAGGGGTGCGTGAGACCCAGTACTTC. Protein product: CASSGGTGVRETQYF. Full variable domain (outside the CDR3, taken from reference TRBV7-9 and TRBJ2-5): DTGVSQNPRHKITKRGQNVTFRCDPISEHNRLYWYRQTLGQGPEFLTYFQNEAQLEKSRLLSDRFSAERPKGSFSTLEIQRTEQGDSAMYLCASSGGTGVRETQYFGPGTRLLVL.

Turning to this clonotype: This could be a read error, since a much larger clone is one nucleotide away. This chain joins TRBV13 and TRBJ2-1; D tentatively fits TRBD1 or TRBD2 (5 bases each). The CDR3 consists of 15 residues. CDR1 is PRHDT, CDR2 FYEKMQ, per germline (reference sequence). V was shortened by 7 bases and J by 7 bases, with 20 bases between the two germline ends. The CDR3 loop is CASIGRREGQNEQFF. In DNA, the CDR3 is TGTGCCAGCATTGGGCGAAGAGAGGGGCAGAATGAGCAGTTCTTC.

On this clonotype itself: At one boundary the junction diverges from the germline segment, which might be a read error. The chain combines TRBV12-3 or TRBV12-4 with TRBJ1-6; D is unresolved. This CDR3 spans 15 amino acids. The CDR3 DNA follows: TGTGGCAGCAGTTTAATCGGGATCCCGAATTCACCCCTCCACTTT. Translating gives CGSSLIGIPNSPLHF.

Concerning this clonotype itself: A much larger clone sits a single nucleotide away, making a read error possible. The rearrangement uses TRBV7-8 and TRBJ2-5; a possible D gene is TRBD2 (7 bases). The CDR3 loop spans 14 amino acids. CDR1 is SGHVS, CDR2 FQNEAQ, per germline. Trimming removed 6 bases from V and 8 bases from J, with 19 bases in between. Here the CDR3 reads CASRTSEGGRTQYF. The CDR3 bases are TGTGCCAGCAGGACTTCTGAGGGGGGGAGAACCCAGTACTTC.